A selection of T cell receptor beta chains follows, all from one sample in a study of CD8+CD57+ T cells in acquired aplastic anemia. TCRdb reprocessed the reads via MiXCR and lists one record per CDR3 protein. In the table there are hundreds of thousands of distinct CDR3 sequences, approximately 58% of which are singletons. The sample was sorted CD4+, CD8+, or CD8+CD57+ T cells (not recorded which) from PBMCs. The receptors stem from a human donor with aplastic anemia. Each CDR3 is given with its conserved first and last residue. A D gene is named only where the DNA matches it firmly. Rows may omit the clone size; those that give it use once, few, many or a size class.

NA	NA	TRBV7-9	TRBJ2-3	CASSLSAGDTQYF	TGTGCCAGCAGCTTGTCCGCCGGAGATACGCAGTATTTT
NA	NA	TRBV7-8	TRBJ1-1	CASSFLVSSTEAFF	TGTGCCAGCAGCTTTCTCGTGAGCTCCACTGAAGCTTTCTTT
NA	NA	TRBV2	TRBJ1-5	CASEDNSNQPQHF	TGTGCCAGCGAGGACAATAGCAATCAGCCCCAGCATTTT
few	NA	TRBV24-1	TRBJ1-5	CATSDPNSNQPQHF	TGTGCCACCAGTGACCCAAATAGCAATCAGCCCCAGCATTTT
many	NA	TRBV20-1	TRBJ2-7	CSEEGGQYF	TGCAGTGAGGAGGGTGGGCAGTACTTC
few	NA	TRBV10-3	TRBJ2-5	CAISESGLPGWDQYF	TGTGCCATCAGTGAGTCAGGTCTACCAGGTTGGGACCAGTACTTC
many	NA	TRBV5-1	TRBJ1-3	CASSLSSTVTGNTIYF	TGCGCCAGCAGCTTGTCCTCGACGGTGACTGGAAACACCATATATTTT
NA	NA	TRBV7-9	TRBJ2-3	CASSLFDTSSDTQYF	TGTGCCAGCAGCTTATTCGATACCAGCTCAGATACGCAGTATTTT
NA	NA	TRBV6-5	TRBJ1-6	CASRAREPLHF	TGTGCCAGCAGGGCAAGGGAACCCCTCCACTTT
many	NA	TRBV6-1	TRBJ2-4	CASSDGEAKNIQYF	TGTGCCAGCAGTGATGGGGAAGCCAAAAACATTCAGTACTTC
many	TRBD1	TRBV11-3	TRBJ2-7	CASSPVDRGEQYF	TGTGCCAGCAGCCCGGTGGACAGGGGGGAGCAGTACTTC
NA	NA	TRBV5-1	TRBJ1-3	CASSPDTRTGNTIYF	TGCGCCAGCAGCCCGGACACCCGGACTGGAAACACCATATATTTT